Below, 9 T cell receptor beta chains from the same sample are listed, as sequenced in a study of T cell responses to AZD1222 COVID-19 vaccine. Sequencing was performed with immunoSEQ multiplex PCR; in TCRdb, only in-frame clones are kept and a portion is missing. The sample carries around 95,000 clones, around 87% recorded once. Sequenced material: peripheral blood, taken on day 0 of AZD1222 vaccination. All receptors come from an adult in good health.

The chain couples TRBV28 to TRBJ2-7, with D possibly being TRBD2 (5 bases). The CDR3 is made up of 13 amino acids. Deletions cut 10 bases from V and 3 bases from J, with 16 bases between. Germline assignment: CDR1 MDHEN and CDR2 SYDVKM. CDR3 residues: CATRTSSIYEQYF. The CDR3 DNA reads as TGTGCCACCCGTACTAGTTCTATCTACGAGCAGTACTTC.

The V and J genes are TRBV20-1 and TRBJ1-5; D is uncertain. There are 15 residues in the CDR3. Germline CDR1 reads DFQATT; CDR2 reads SNEGSKA (reference sequence). Trimming left V 3 bases short and J 4 bases short, with 16 bases between. Here the CDR3 reads CSASEIGPGNQPQHF. CDR3 sequence (DNA): TGCAGTGCTAGTGAAATTGGTCCGGGAAATCAGCCCCAGCATTTT.

The V gene is TRBV19, the J gene TRBJ2-3, with D perhaps matching TRBD1 (6 bases). The length of the CDR3 is 17 residues. V gave up 4 bases and J gave up 0 bases, with 17 bases separating them. Germline CDR1 LNHDA, CDR2 SQIVND (reference sequence). The CDR3 nucleotides read TGTGCCAGTAGTAGGAGATTTTCCGGGACAAGCACAGATACGCAGTATTTT. It yields the protein CASSRRFSGTSTDTQYF.

The chain uses TRBV4-2 and TRBJ2-3, with 10 bases that match TRBD1. Germline trimming cut 4 bases from V and 3 bases from J; bases unmatched to any gene: 7. The CDR3 runs to 16 residues. Germline V lookup: CDR1 LGHNA, CDR2 YNFKEQ. In DNA form, the CDR3 reads TGTGCCAGCAGCCGCGAGAGGACAGGGGGAACAGATACGCAGTATTTT. It encodes CASSRERTGGTDTQYF.

As DNA, the CDR3 is TGTGCCAGCAGCCAAGGTTCGACCTATGATGAAAAACTGTTTTTT. Its protein is CASSQGSTYDEKLFF. The chain carries TRBV3-1 (or the pseudogene TRBV3-2) and TRBJ1-4; D unclear. V was clipped by 1 base and J by 6 bases, with 12 bases between them. Per germline, CDR1 LGHDT and CDR2 YNNKEL (reference sequence). CDR3 size: 15 residues.

The gene calls are TRBV27 and TRBJ1-4, with a possible D match to TRBD1 (5 bases). The CDR3 has 19 amino acids. Germline V gene sequence: CDR1 MNHEY, CDR2 SMNVEV (reference sequence). V was cut by 2 bases and J by 2 bases, with 21 bases left in between. Written as DNA, the CDR3 is TGTGCCAGCAGTTTAGTGGAGAGGGGAGTTGTGGGGACTAATGAAAAACTGTTTTTT. Translated: CASSLVERGVVGTNEKLFF.

The genes are TRBV24-1 and TRBJ1-1; D remains unclear. Trimming removed 9 bases at V and 4 bases at J, with 11 bases between. The CDR3 totals 12 residues. Germline V lookup: CDR1 KGHDR, CDR2 SFDVKD. The CDR3 region is CATRGLGTEAFF. CDR3 DNA: TGTGCCACCCGCGGCCTGGGCACTGAAGCTTTCTTT.

The chain joins TRBV5-4 to TRBJ2-7; 11 nucleotides match TRBD2. CDR1 is SGHNT and CDR2 is YYREEE in the germline V gene (reference sequence). Germline trimming cut 4 bases from V and 2 bases from J; bases unmatched to any gene: 5. This CDR3 region has 15 residues. The CDR3 sequence is CASSTGTSGPYEQYF. The CDR3 nucleotides read TGTGCCAGCAGCACCGGGACTAGCGGACCCTACGAGCAGTACTTC.

This clone was counted only a few times. The chain employs TRBV12-3 or TRBV12-4 and TRBJ1-5; D unclear. The CDR3 covers 13 residues. Deletions cut 3 bases from V and 5 bases from J, with 8 bases between. For the CDR3, the DNA is TGTGCCAGCAGTTTGGACGGGGATCAGCCCCAGCATTTT. It translates to CASSLDGDQPQHF.